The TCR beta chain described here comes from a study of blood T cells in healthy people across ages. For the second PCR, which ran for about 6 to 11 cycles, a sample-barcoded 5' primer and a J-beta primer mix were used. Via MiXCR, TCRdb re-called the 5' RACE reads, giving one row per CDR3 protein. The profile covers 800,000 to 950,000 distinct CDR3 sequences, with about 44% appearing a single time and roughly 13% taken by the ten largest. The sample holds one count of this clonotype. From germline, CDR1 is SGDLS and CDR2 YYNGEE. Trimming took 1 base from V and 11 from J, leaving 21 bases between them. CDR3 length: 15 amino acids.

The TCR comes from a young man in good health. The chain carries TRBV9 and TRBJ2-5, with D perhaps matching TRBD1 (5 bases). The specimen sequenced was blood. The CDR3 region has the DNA TGTGCCAGCAGCGTACAGGGAATGAGAGGCGATGAGCAGTACTTC. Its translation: CASSVQGMRGDEQYF.